This T cell receptor beta chain was captured in a study of shared clonotypes between healthy human individuals. General observations from the study: Larger estimated richness was generally seen in naive subsets than in memory subsets.

Germline CDR1 reads SNHLY; CDR2 reads FYNNEI. CDR3 length: 14 amino acids. Germline trimming cut 5 bases from V and 3 bases from J; bases unmatched to any gene: 5. As to this clone: Its matching antigen is unknown.

This was a deep-level run. Libraries were prepared by immunoSEQ multiplex PCR; TCRdb keeps only in-frame clonotypes and omits some of them. In the table there are roughly 2.6 million clones, around nine tenths of which are singletons. Sequenced sample: naive CD4+ T cells sorted from blood. Subset defined: CD45RA+ positively selected. This TCR was sampled from a man between 18 and 35 years old in good health. The V call is TRBV2, the J call TRBJ2-7; 9 positions agree with TRBD1. CDR3 in DNA: TGTGCCAGCAGTACAGGGGGCGTAGACTACGAGCAGTACTTC. Its protein is CASSTGGVDYEQYF. Full variable domain (outside the CDR3, taken from reference TRBV2 and TRBJ2-7): EPEVTQTPSHQVTQMGQEVILRCVPISNHLYFYWYRQILGQKVEFLVSFYNNEISEKSEIFDDQFSVERPDGSNFTLKIRSTKLEDSAMYFCASSTGGVDYEQYFGPGTRLTVT.